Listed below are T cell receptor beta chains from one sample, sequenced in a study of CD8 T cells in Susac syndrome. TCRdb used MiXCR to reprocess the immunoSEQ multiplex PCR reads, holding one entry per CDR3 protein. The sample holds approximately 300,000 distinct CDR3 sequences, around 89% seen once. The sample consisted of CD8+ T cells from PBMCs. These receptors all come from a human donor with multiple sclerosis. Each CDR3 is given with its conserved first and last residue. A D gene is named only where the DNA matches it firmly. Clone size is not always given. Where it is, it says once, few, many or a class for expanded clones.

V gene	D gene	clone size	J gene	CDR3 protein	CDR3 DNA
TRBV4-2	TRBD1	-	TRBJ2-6	CASNEYGTDLYSGANVLTF	TGTGCCAGCAACGAATACGGGACAGACCTATACTCTGGGGCCAACGTCCTGACTTTC
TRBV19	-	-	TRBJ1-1	CASSVVEATLNTEAFF	TGTGCCAGTAGTGTCGTGGAAGCAACCTTGAACACTGAAGCTTTCTTT
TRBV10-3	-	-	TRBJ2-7	CAISVSSATYEQYF	TGTGCCATCAGTGTCAGTTCGGCCACCTACGAGCAGTACTTC
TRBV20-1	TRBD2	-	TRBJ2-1	CSARPLSGTSGVEEQFF	TGCAGTGCTAGACCACTGTCCGGGACTAGCGGGGTTGAGGAGCAGTTCTTC
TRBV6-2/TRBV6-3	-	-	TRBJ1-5	CASSITDSNQPQHF	TGTGCCAGCAGCATCACAGATAGCAATCAGCCCCAGCATTTT
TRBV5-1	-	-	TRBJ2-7	CASSSSSSLVSYEQYF	TGCGCCAGCAGCTCCTCCTCCTCCCTGGTTTCCTACGAGCAGTACTTC
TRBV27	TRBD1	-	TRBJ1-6	CASSLGTGSGTPLHF	TGTGCCAGCAGTTTAGGGACAGGGAGCGGGACACCCCTCCACTTT
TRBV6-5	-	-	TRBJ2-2	CASSYWLQGGELFF	TGTGCCAGCAGTTACTGGCTCCAGGGCGGGGAGCTGTTTTTT
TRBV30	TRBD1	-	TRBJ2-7	CAWSAPGQGSYEQYF	TGTGCCTGGAGTGCACCGGGACAGGGATCATACGAGCAGTACTTC
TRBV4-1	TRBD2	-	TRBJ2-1	CASSQGLASGNEQFF	TGCGCCAGCAGCCAAGGATTGGCTAGCGGGAATGAGCAGTTCTTC
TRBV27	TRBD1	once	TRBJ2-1	CASRWTGVNEQFF	TGTGCCAGCAGATGGACAGGGGTCAATGAGCAGTTCTTC
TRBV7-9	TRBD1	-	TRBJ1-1	CASRSTGRPEAFF	TGTGCCAGCAGGTCGACAGGGAGACCTGAAGCTTTCTTT
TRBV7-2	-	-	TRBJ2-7	CASSFDGGAAEQYF	TGTGCCAGCAGCTTCGATGGGGGAGCTGCCGAGCAGTACTTC
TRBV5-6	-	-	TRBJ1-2	CASSLGLNGYTF	TGTGCCAGCAGCTTAGGTCTGAATGGCTACACCTTC
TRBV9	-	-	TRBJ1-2	CASSVGEGYGYTF	TGTGCCAGCAGCGTAGGGGAAGGCTATGGCTACACCTTC
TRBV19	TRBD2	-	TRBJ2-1	CASSLRTSYNEQFF	TGTGCCAGTAGCCTTCGGACTAGTTACAATGAGCAGTTCTTC
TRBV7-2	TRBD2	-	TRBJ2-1	CASSFSGGAYNEQFF	TGTGCCAGCAGCTTTAGCGGGGGGGCCTACAATGAGCAGTTCTTC
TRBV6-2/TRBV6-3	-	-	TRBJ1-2	CARSTGANYGYTF	TGTGCCAGATCTACAGGAGCCAACTATGGCTACACCTTC
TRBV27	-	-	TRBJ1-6	CASSLVGASSPLHF	TGTGCCAGCAGTTTAGTGGGGGCAAGTTCACCCCTCCACTTT
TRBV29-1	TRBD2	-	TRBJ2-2	CSVWGTSGNKDTGELFF	TGCAGCGTTTGGGGGACTAGCGGGAATAAGGACACCGGGGAGCTGTTTTTT
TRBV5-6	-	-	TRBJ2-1	CASSLGVSDEQFF	TGTGCCAGCAGCTTAGGCGTCTCGGATGAGCAGTTCTTC
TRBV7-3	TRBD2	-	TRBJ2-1	CASSLIAGEYNEQFF	TGTGCCAGCAGCTTAATAGCGGGAGAGTACAATGAGCAGTTCTTC
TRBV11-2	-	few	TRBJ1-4	CASSFGLGEKLFF	TGTGCCAGCAGCTTCGGTTTGGGTGAAAAACTGTTTTTT